The rows below give T cell receptor beta chains drawn from one sample of a study of blood T cell repertoires in COVID-19. Libraries were prepared by immunoSEQ multiplex PCR; TCRdb keeps only in-frame clonotypes and omits some of them. The sample has more than 90,000 clones, roughly 92% seen once. Input material: peripheral blood. These receptors originate from a man aged 50-59 years with active COVID-19. The CDR3 runs from the conserved cysteine through the conserved F or W. Each record gives: D gene, J gene, V gene, clone size, CDR3 protein, CDR3 DNA. A D gene is named only where the DNA matches it firmly. Part of the rows lack a size; the others show once, few, many or a class for expanded clones.

>.|TRBJ1-1|TRBV19|once
CASSALVSTEAFF
TGTGCCAGTAGTGCTCTGGTGAGCACTGAAGCTTTCTTT
>TRBD2|TRBJ2-5|TRBV27|.
CASSSFGLAGVQETQYF
TGTGCCAGCAGTTCCTTCGGACTAGCGGGGGTCCAAGAGACCCAGTACTTC
>.|TRBJ1-3|TRBV11-2|.
CASSTVVGMSSGNTIYF
TGTGCCAGCAGCACAGTGGTAGGCATGAGCTCTGGAAACACCATATATTTT
>.|TRBJ1-2|TRBV28|.
CASSLLQGKNYGYTF
TGTGCCAGCAGTTTACTCCAGGGAAAAAACTATGGCTACACCTTC
>TRBD2|TRBJ2-1|TRBV4-1|once
CASSQGLAAYNEQFF
TGCGCCAGCAGCCAAGGCCTAGCGGCCTACAATGAGCAGTTCTTC
>TRBD2|TRBJ2-7|TRBV28|.
CASSRGGAPYEQYF
TGTGCCAGCAGCCGGGGGGGGGCCCCCTACGAGCAGTACTTC
>.|TRBJ2-3|TRBV7-9|.
CASSLDPGVTDTQYF
TGTGCCAGCAGCTTGGACCCAGGGGTCACAGATACGCAGTATTTT
>.|TRBJ1-3|TRBV5-6|once
CASSFLDRISGNTIYF
TGTGCCAGCAGCTTCCTTGACAGGATCTCTGGAAACACCATATATTTT
>.|TRBJ2-2|TRBV27|.
CASSWGEKRTGELFF
TGTGCCAGCAGTTGGGGGGAGAAAAGGACCGGGGAGCTGTTTTTT
>.|TRBJ2-5|TRBV5-1|.
CASSANTGLQETQYF
TGCGCCAGCAGCGCCAACACAGGGCTCCAAGAGACCCAGTACTTC
>.|TRBJ2-3|TRBV11-3|.
CASSLKPGSDTDTQYF
TGTGCCAGCAGCTTAAAGCCCGGGTCCGACACAGATACGCAGTATTTT
>TRBD2|TRBJ2-1|TRBV15|.
CATSRPGTSSYNEQFF
TGTGCCACCAGCCGCCCCGGGACTAGCTCCTACAATGAGCAGTTCTTC
>.|TRBJ1-1|TRBV5-6|.
CASSRTVNTEAFF
TGTGCCAGCAGTAGGACAGTAAACACTGAAGCTTTCTTT
>.|TRBJ2-1|TRBV11-2|.
CASSLHKPNGNNEQFF
TGTGCCAGCAGCTTACACAAACCAAACGGGAACAATGAGCAGTTCTTC
>TRBD2|TRBJ2-7|TRBV6-5|.
CASLVGGVASYEQYF
TGTGCCAGCCTCGTTGGGGGGGTCGCCTCCTACGAGCAGTACTTC
>.|TRBJ2-7|TRBV19|.
CASSKGGEQYF
TGTGCCAGTAGTAAAGGGGGTGAGCAGTACTTC
>TRBD2|TRBJ2-2|TRBV7-3|.
CASSSLAGDTGELFF
TGTGCCAGCAGCTCACTAGCGGGAGACACCGGGGAGCTGTTTTTT
>TRBD1|TRBJ2-1|TRBV29-1|.
CSVTGQSYNEQFF
TGCAGCGTTACGGGACAGTCTTACAATGAGCAGTTCTTC
>.|TRBJ1-4|TRBV5-8|.
CASSLISRGTTNEKLFF
TGTGCCAGCAGCTTGATCTCTCGCGGGACAACTAATGAAAAACTGTTTTTT
>TRBD1|TRBJ1-1|TRBV2|.
CASVRVGQDTEAFF
TGTGCCAGCGTACGAGTGGGACAGGACACTGAAGCTTTCTTT
>TRBD1|TRBJ1-4|TRBV18|.
CASSPASGTGSVEKLFF
TGTGCCAGCTCACCAGCATCTGGGACAGGCTCAGTTGAAAAACTGTTTTTT
>.|TRBJ1-1|TRBV28|.
CASSLQGHTEAFF
TGTGCCAGCAGTTTGCAGGGTCACACTGAAGCTTTCTTT
>.|TRBJ2-2|TRBV21-1|.
CASSIPGLAVNNTGELFF
TGTGCCAGCAGCATACCGGGACTAGCGGTGAACAACACCGGGGAGCTGTTTTTT
>.|TRBJ1-2|TRBV3-1/TRBV3-2|few
CASSQSPTTNYGYTF
TGTGCCAGCAGCCAAAGTCCGACTACTAACTATGGCTACACCTTC
>.|TRBJ2-3|TRBV10-3|.
CAISDWRDTDTQYF
TGTGCCATCAGTGATTGGCGGGACACAGATACGCAGTATTTT
>TRBD1|TRBJ1-1|TRBV9|.
CASSHGTGVVTEAFF
TGTGCCAGCAGCCACGGGACAGGGGTGGTCACTGAAGCTTTCTTT
>TRBD1|TRBJ2-2|TRBV28|once
CASGPDRAAGELFF
TGTGCCAGCGGACCCGACAGGGCCGCCGGGGAGCTGTTTTTT
>TRBD2|TRBJ2-1|TRBV5-1|.
CASSLGSGSSYNEQFF
TGCGCCAGCAGCTTGGGTAGCGGGAGTAGCTACAATGAGCAGTTCTTC
>TRBD2|TRBJ2-1|TRBV4-2|.
CASSQLRTSGSSYNEQFF
TGTGCCAGCAGCCAACTTCGGACTAGCGGGAGTTCCTACAATGAGCAGTTCTTC
>TRBD1|TRBJ1-2|TRBV5-4|.
CASSHGQVVYGYTF
TGTGCCAGCAGCCATGGACAGGTCGTGTATGGCTACACCTTC
>TRBD1|TRBJ1-5|TRBV28|.
CASRLQGYQPQHF
TGTGCCAGCCGGCTACAGGGGTATCAGCCCCAGCATTTT
>TRBD2|TRBJ2-2|TRBV19|.
CASSTGLAGGPNTGELFF
TGTGCCAGTAGTACAGGACTAGCGGGAGGGCCCAACACCGGGGAGCTGTTTTTT
>TRBD1|TRBJ2-1|TRBV14|.
CASSLTGTGWFDEQFF
TGTGCCAGCAGCCTTACCGGGACAGGGTGGTTCGATGAGCAGTTCTTC
>TRBD2|TRBJ2-3|TRBV15|.
CATSRGASGISTDTQYF
TGTGCCACCAGCAGAGGGGCTAGCGGGATTAGCACAGATACGCAGTATTTT
>.|TRBJ1-2|TRBV7-2|.
CASSLFEFYGYTF
TGTGCCAGCAGCTTATTTGAGTTCTATGGCTACACCTTC
>.|TRBJ2-1|TRBV6-1|.
CASSDPGLNEQFF
TGTGCCAGCAGTGACCCCGGACTAAATGAGCAGTTCTTC
>TRBD1|TRBJ1-5|TRBV9|.
CASSGGTGNQPQHF
TGTGCCAGCAGCGGTGGGACAGGCAATCAGCCCCAGCATTTT
>.|TRBJ2-2|TRBV30|.
CAWSVLGELFF
TGTGCCTGGAGTGTACTCGGGGAGCTGTTTTTT
>TRBD1|TRBJ1-2|TRBV24-1|.
CATSAEGQTNRRGYTF
TGTGCCACCAGTGCGGAGGGACAGACTAACCGGCGTGGCTACACCTTC
>.|TRBJ2-1|TRBV27|.
CASSWGGTSRGNEQFF
TGTGCCAGCAGTTGGGGCGGGACCTCCAGAGGGAATGAGCAGTTCTTC
>TRBD1|TRBJ1-4|TRBV18|.
CASRPPRDREEKLFF
TGTGCCAGCCGACCACCCCGGGACAGGGAAGAAAAACTGTTTTTT
>.|TRBJ1-6|TRBV4-2|.
CASSRDKGDSPLHF
TGTGCCAGCAGCCGGGACAAGGGCGATTCACCCCTCCACTTT
>.|TRBJ2-1|TRBV6-2/TRBV6-3|.
CASSWIAVKNNNEQFF
TGTGCCAGCAGTTGGATAGCGGTAAAGAATAACAATGAGCAGTTCTTC